What follows are 17 T cell receptor beta chains derived from one specimen sequenced in a study of shared clonotypes between healthy human individuals. Sequencing used immunoSEQ multiplex PCR; TCRdb keeps in-frame clones, though not all of them. The data contain roughly 650,000 clones, approximately 96% of them seen just once; the ten biggest clones take up 0.11%. Positive CCR7 selection of CD45RO-negative cells yielded the naive CD8 cells, and terminally differentiated effector memory CD45RA+ cells were excluded. Material for sequencing was naive CD8+ T cells sorted from blood. These receptors were collected from a woman in her 30s in good health.

The chain combines TRBV5-5 with TRBJ2-1; 12 positions agree with TRBD2. CDR3 length equals 18 residues. Trimming removed 4 bases from V and 4 bases from J; junction bases left unmatched: 12. Germline V gives CDR1 SGHKS, CDR2 YYEKEE (reference sequence). CDR3 residues: CASSATSGSMGAYNEQFF. CDR3 sequence (DNA): TGTGCCAGCAGCGCGACTAGCGGGAGTATGGGTGCGTACAATGAGCAGTTCTTC.

There are a few counts of this clone. The same CDR3 also results from other DNA sequences found in this sample. CDR3 bases: TGTGCCAGCAGTTCCACCGGGGAGCTGTTTTTT. This gives the protein CASSSTGELFF. The rearrangement joins TRBV28 to TRBJ2-2; D is ambiguous. From germline, CDR1 is MDHEN and CDR2 SYDVKM. Trimming removed 4 bases at V and 4 bases at J, with 1 base between. This CDR3 has 11 amino acids.

This chain connects TRBV4-1 to TRBJ2-1; 9 bases map to TRBD2. The germline CDR1 and CDR2 sequences are MGHRA and YSYEKL. The CDR3 sequence is 15 residues long. Unmatched junction bases numbered 1, after V lost 2 bases and J lost 2 bases. In DNA, the CDR3 is TGCGCCAGCAGCCAAATAGCGGGGGCCTACAATGAGCAGTTCTTC. Translation: CASSQIAGAYNEQFF.

The chain uses TRBV5-8 and TRBJ1-4; maybe TRBD1 (5 bases). The germline V gene has CDR1 SGHTS and CDR2 YDEGEE. The CDR3 sequence is 15 residues long. V lost 1 base to trimming and J lost 8 bases, with 15 bases between them. The CDR3 sequence is CASSLTGNGGEKLFF. CDR3 sequence (DNA): TGTGCCAGCAGCTTGACCGGGAATGGGGGAGAAAAACTGTTTTTT.

This chain uses TRBV12-2 with TRBJ2-1; the D call in the table, TRBD2, was not verified against the DNA. TRBV12-2 is shown as a pseudogene. This CDR3 contains 18 residues. As DNA, the CDR3 is TGTGCAAGTCGCTTAGCCCCGAGAACGGGGGGACTAGCCCATGAGCAGTTCTTC. This translates into CASRLAPRTGGLAHEQFF.

The chain combines TRBV25-1 with TRBJ1-2; TRBD1 aligns across 10 bases. The germline V gene encodes CDR1 MGHDK and CDR2 SYGVNS. This CDR3 is built from 16 residues. The CDR3 spells CASEGDRGHDWYGYTF. CDR3 in DNA: TGTGCTTCCGAGGGGGACAGGGGCCATGATTGGTATGGCTACACCTTC.

The chain couples TRBV6-5 to TRBJ1-3; no reliable D call. Germline-derived CDR1 and CDR2 are MNHEY and SVGAGI. The CDR3 extends over 11 amino acids. Between the trimmed V and J ends, which lost 5 bases and 9 bases, there was a span of 8 bases. The CDR3 nucleotides are TGTGCCAGCAGTCACGGCGGCACCATATATTTT. Encoded protein: CASSHGGTIYF.

J is TRBJ2-7 and V is TRBV5-4; 7 positions match TRBD2. V was clipped by 10 bases and J by 5 bases; unmatched bases: 15. This CDR3 contains 14 residues. CDR1 is SGHNT and CDR2 is YYREEE in the germline V gene (reference sequence). CDR3 sequence (DNA): TGTGCCTTTCACCCGGGACTAAATCCCCACGAGCAGTACTTC. This sequence encodes CAFHPGLNPHEQYF.

The genes are TRBV19 and TRBJ1-6; no firm D call. CDR1 and CDR2 from the germline V gene are LNHDA and SQIVND (reference sequence). The CDR3 is 13 amino acids. Trimming pared 8 bases from V and 8 bases from J, leaving 13 bases between. DNA for the CDR3: TGTGCCAGTCCCGCCCCCGGGGATTCACCCCTCCACTTT. It encodes CASPAPGDSPLHF.

The rearrangement links TRBV28 to TRBJ2-2, with a tentative D call TRBD1 (6 bases). Trimming removed 6 bases at V and 2 bases at J, with 13 bases between. Germline V lookup: CDR1 MDHEN, CDR2 SYDVKM. The CDR3 sequence is 15 residues long. The CDR3 sequence is CASSLGATNTGELFF. The CDR3 nucleotides are TGTGCCAGCAGCTTGGGGGCAACCAACACCGGGGAGCTGTTTTTT.

The V and J genes are TRBV5-6 and TRBJ2-7; D remains unclear. The CDR3 extends over 11 amino acids. CDR1 is SGHDT, CDR2 YYEEEE, per germline. Trimming pared 0 bases from V and 6 bases from J, leaving 4 bases between. The CDR3 bases are TGTGCCAGCAGCTTGGGGCGCGAGCAGTACTTC. Translation: CASSLGREQYF.

The V call is TRBV5-1, the J call TRBJ2-7; D remains ambiguous. The germline V gene encodes CDR1 SGHRS and CDR2 YFSETQ. Deletions cut 4 bases from V and 0 bases from J, with 8 bases between. CDR3 size: 13 residues. CDR3 sequence reads: CASSPDGSYEQYF. The CDR3 bases are TGCGCCAGCAGCCCGGACGGCTCCTACGAGCAGTACTTC. Complete variable domain (other parts from reference TRBV5-1 and TRBJ2-7): KAGVTQTPRYLIKTRGQQVTLSCSPISGHRSVSWYQQTPGQGLQFLFEYFSETQRNKGNFPGRFSGRQFSNSRSEMNVSTLELGDSALYLCASSPDGSYEQYFGPGTRLTVT.

The rearrangement links TRBV21-1 to TRBJ1-1; the table's D call, TRBD1, has no DNA check behind it. TRBV21-1 is classified as a pseudogene. CDR3 length equals 12 residues. CDR3 DNA: TGTGCCAGCCCCTGGGCCCGCACTGAAGCTTTCTTT. Translating it yields CASPWARTEAFF.

This chain connects TRBV28 to TRBJ2-7, with TRBD1 matching 9 bases. With 6 bases clipped from V and 4 bases from J, the junction kept 10 bases outside the gene matches. The CDR3 extends over 15 amino acids. The germline V gene has CDR1 MDHEN and CDR2 SYDVKM. CDR3 protein: CASSRAGTGIYEQYF. CDR3 bases: TGTGCCAGCAGCAGAGCCGGGACAGGGATATACGAGCAGTACTTC.

The chain links TRBV9 to TRBJ2-2; possibly TRBD1 for D (6 bases). The germline V gene encodes CDR1 SGDLS and CDR2 YYNGEE. V was clipped by 0 bases and J by 7 bases, with 16 bases between them. The length of the CDR3 is 16 residues. In DNA, the CDR3 is TGTGCCAGCAGCGTAGGCTACAGGGCGAAGGGCGGGGAGCTGTTTTTT. It codes for CASSVGYRAKGGELFF.

V gene TRBV29-1 combines with J gene TRBJ2-7; perhaps TRBD2 as D (6 bases). CDR3 length equals 13 residues. From germline, CDR1 is SQVTM and CDR2 ANQGSEA. Trimming left V 4 bases short and J 5 bases short, with 15 bases between. The DNA for the CDR3 is TGCAGCGTTGTTGACGGAGGGGTCCACGAGCAGTACTTC. The encoded protein is CSVVDGGVHEQYF.

The chain carries TRBV6-1 and TRBJ1-5; unclear D gene. V lost 3 bases, J lost 2 bases, and 11 bases lay in between. Germline-derived CDR1 and CDR2 are MNHNS and SASEGT. The CDR3 runs to 15 residues. The CDR3 sequence: CASSDHHRRNQPQHF. The CDR3 coding sequence is TGTGCCAGCAGTGATCATCACAGACGCAATCAGCCCCAGCATTTT.